These 26 T cell receptor beta chains came from one sample sequenced in a study of identical twins. TCRdb called the 5' RACE reads again in MiXCR, with one record for every CDR3 protein. The table records a few hundred thousand distinct CDR3 sequences, approximately 8.7% of them present only once. Sequencing input: naive T cells sorted from blood. The source of these receptors is a woman in her forties or fifties in good health.

The chain recombines TRBV5-1 with TRBJ2-5, with 12 bases fitting TRBD1. The trim removed 5 bases at V and 4 bases at J, leaving 12 bases unmatched. The germline gives CDR1 SGHRS, CDR2 YFSETQ. The CDR3 extends over 17 amino acids. This CDR3 is CASSPGDRGLALETQYF. The CDR3 DNA follows: TGCGCCAGCAGTCCGGGGGACAGGGGGCTGGCTCTAGAGACCCAGTACTTC.

The V call is TRBV29-1, the J call TRBJ2-1; D may correspond to TRBD1 or TRBD2 (5 bases each). The CDR3 totals 13 residues. Trimming shortened V by 2 bases and J by 8 bases, and 13 bases separated the two germline ends. CDR1 is SQVTM and CDR2 is ANQGSEA in the germline V gene. CDR3: CSVELAGTHEQFF. The CDR3 DNA is TGCAGCGTTGAACTCGCAGGGACCCATGAGCAGTTCTTC.

This clonotype turned up a few times. The chain couples TRBV20-1 to TRBJ2-1; D is perhaps TRBD1 (7 bases). This CDR3 has 14 residues. V lost 3 bases and J lost 4, with 13 bases in between. The germline gives CDR1 DFQATT, CDR2 SNEGSKA (reference sequence). The DNA for the CDR3 is TGCAGTGCTAGGGGCCAGGGGGGATACAATGAGCAGTTCTTC. This encodes CSARGQGGYNEQFF.

This clonotype was counted between two and nine times. This chain links TRBV20-1 with TRBJ2-1, with TRBD2 matching over 7 bases. V lost 5 bases and J lost 7; bases outside the gene matches: 2. CDR3 length: 11 amino acids. From germline, CDR1 is DFQATT and CDR2 SNEGSKA (reference sequence). CDR3 coding DNA: TGCAGTGCTCATAGCGGGAATGAGCAGTTCTTC. Encoded protein: CSAHSGNEQFF.

The table lists this clonotype with many counts. CDR3 residues: CATSDYWQQFF. CDR3 in DNA: TGTGCCACCAGTGATTATTGGCAGCAGTTCTTC. The J gene is TRBJ2-1, the V gene TRBV24-1; D uncertain. V lost 2 bases to trimming and J lost 11 bases, with 6 bases between them. This CDR3 region has 11 residues. Germline V gene sequence: CDR1 KGHDR, CDR2 SFDVKD.

The V call is TRBV11-3, the J call TRBJ2-1; D is uncertain. The CDR3 contains 16 residues. The V and J ends lost 0 bases and 0 bases respectively, with 9 bases between them. Looked up from germline, CDR1 is SGHNT and CDR2 is YENEEA. The DNA for the CDR3 is TGTGCCAGCAGCTTAGAAGGGCGGAGCTCCTACAATGAGCAGTTCTTC. Amino acid sequence: CASSLEGRSSYNEQFF.

The table lists this clonotype with a few counts. The CDR3 loop is CATTVSGEQYF. In DNA form, the CDR3 reads TGTGCCACCACCGTTTCAGGCGAGCAGTACTTC. The J gene is TRBJ2-7, the V gene TRBV11-2; no reliable D call. V was cut by 10 bases and J by 6 bases, with 13 bases left in between. Germline lookup yields CDR1 SGHAT and CDR2 FQNNGV. CDR3 length: 11 amino acids.

This clonotype was observed many times. The chain has TRBV11-2 and TRBJ2-2; 7 bases map to TRBD1. Unmatched junction bases numbered 7, after V lost 0 bases and J lost 0 bases. CDR3 length: 18 residues. CDR1 is SGHAT, CDR2 FQNNGV, per germline. The CDR3 coding sequence is TGTGCCAGCAGCTTAGAGACAGGGAGCGTGGCGAACACCGGGGAGCTGTTTTTT. The encoded protein is CASSLETGSVANTGELFF.

This clonotype was recorded many times. The chain has TRBV12-3 or TRBV12-4 and TRBJ2-2; D is uncertain. There are 15 residues in the CDR3. V was trimmed by 1 base and J by 3 bases, leaving 9 bases between them. The CDR3 DNA sequence: TGTGCCAGCAGTTTAGGCCCTGGGGACACCGGGGAGCTGTTTTTT. Its translation is CASSLGPGDTGELFF.

This clonotype was seen more than once but under ten times. This sequence joins TRBV15 and TRBJ2-1, with D perhaps assigned TRBD1 or TRBD2 (5 bases each). From germline, CDR1 is LNHNV and CDR2 YYDKDF (reference sequence). The CDR3 length is 15 residues. Between the trimmed V and J ends, which lost 6 bases and 0 bases, there was a span of 12 bases. The DNA of the CDR3 is TGTGCCACCAGGACGGGGCGCAGCTCCTACAATGAGCAGTTCTTC. Protein sequence: CATRTGRSSYNEQFF. Variable domain in full (rest from reference TRBV15 and TRBJ2-1): DAMVIQNPRYQVTQFGKPVTLSCSQTLNHNVMYWYQQKSSQAPKLLFHYYDKDFNNEADTPDNFQSRRPNTSFCFLDIRSPGLGDTAMYLCATRTGRSSYNEQFFGPGTRLTVL.

This clonotype was counted a few times. This chain joins TRBV10-2 and TRBJ2-4, with D perhaps matching TRBD2 (5 bases). Trimming stripped 6 bases from V and 2 bases from J, with 14 bases between. This CDR3 is built from 15 residues. The germline gives CDR1 WSHSY, CDR2 SAAADI. CDR3 sequence reads: CASSEKLVPKNIQYF. The CDR3 nucleotides are TGCGCCAGCAGCGAAAAACTAGTTCCCAAAAACATTCAGTACTTC.

This clonotype was detected a few times. DNA for the CDR3: TGTGCCAGCTCACCCGCACGATTCCGGGCGCCCCAGCATTTT. It is translated as CASSPARFRAPQHF. This rearrangement joins TRBV18 to TRBJ1-5; no definite D call. V shed 3 bases and J shed 9 bases, with 15 bases lying between them. In germline, CDR1 is KGHSH, CDR2 LQKENI. There are 14 residues in the CDR3.

This clonotype was counted a few times. This sequence joins TRBV7-9 and TRBJ2-5, with TRBD2 identical over 9 bases. The CDR3 is made up of 16 amino acids. V was pared by 8 bases and J by 2 bases, with 12 bases of the junction left unmatched. Germline V lookup: CDR1 SEHNR, CDR2 FQNEAQ (reference sequence). The CDR3 DNA reads as TGTGCCAGCGGGCCAGTGGCGGGAGGGAGGCAAGAGACCCAGTACTTC. Translating it yields CASGPVAGGRQETQYF.

This clonotype came up many times. The chain joins TRBV4-1 to TRBJ2-5; possibly TRBD2 for D (6 bases). CDR3 size: 17 residues. V was shortened by 4 bases and J by 0 bases, with 18 bases between the two germline ends. Germline CDR1 is MGHRA and CDR2 is YSYEKL. CDR3 sequence (DNA): TGCGCCAGCAGCCTTCTAGTAGGAGCGGGCAACCAAGAGACCCAGTACTTC. It yields the protein CASSLLVGAGNQETQYF.

The sample holds many counts of this clonotype. The chain couples TRBV5-1 to TRBJ2-1; 7 bases line up with TRBD2. This CDR3 comprises 15 residues. Germline-derived CDR1 and CDR2 are SGHRS and YFSETQ. V was clipped by 0 bases and J by 5 bases; unmatched bases: 5. The DNA for the CDR3 is TGCGCCAGCAGCTTGGATGGGAGGGCAGACAATGAGCAGTTCTTC. This encodes CASSLDGRADNEQFF.

The chain carries TRBV5-1 and TRBJ2-3, with TRBD1 matching 8 bases. The junction had 13 bases not matched to a gene; V was cut back by 7 bases and J by 6 bases. Germline loops: CDR1 SGHRS, CDR2 YFSETQ. This CDR3 is built from 15 residues. CDR3 sequence (DNA): TGCGCCAGCCACTTTGGTGCAGGGGGCAGGGATACGCAGTATTTT. It codes for CASHFGAGGRDTQYF.

In this sample, this clonotype turned up a few times. This chain connects TRBV7-8 to TRBJ2-3; D remains unclear. The V end lost 1 base, the J end lost 1 base, and 15 bases lay between the germline ends. The CDR3 has 17 residues. Germline V lookup: CDR1 SGHVS, CDR2 FQNEAQ. The CDR3 spells CASSLVGKGKGTDTQYF. The CDR3 DNA reads TGTGCCAGCAGCTTAGTGGGGAAAGGGAAGGGCACAGATACGCAGTATTTT.

This clonotype was found a few times. The chain links TRBV6-2 or TRBV6-3 to TRBJ2-7; 9 bases match TRBD2. Trimming at V came to 5 bases and at J to 6 bases, leaving 8 bases not matched to a gene. CDR3 size: 14 residues. Germline V gene lookup returns CDR1 MNHEY and CDR2 SVGEGT. Here the CDR3 reads CASSVLAGLGEQYF. The CDR3 nucleotides are TGTGCCAGCAGTGTTCTAGCGGGACTCGGCGAGCAGTACTTC.

This clonotype has more than one count but fewer than ten. V usage is TRBV13 and J usage is TRBJ2-1; possibly TRBD2 for D (5 bases). The germline V gene has CDR1 PRHDT and CDR2 FYEKMQ (reference sequence). CDR3 size: 12 residues. V was pared by 5 bases and J by 9 bases, with 11 bases between. As DNA, the CDR3 is TGTGCCAGCAGCCGAACTAGTCTTGAGCAGTTCTTC. Its translation: CASSRTSLEQFF.

The rearrangement joins TRBV5-1 to TRBJ1-2; perhaps TRBD1 as D (6 bases). Trimming pared 5 bases from V and 5 bases from J, leaving 25 bases between. The CDR3 is 17 amino acids. The germline V gene encodes CDR1 SGHRS and CDR2 YFSETQ. CDR3 amino acids: CASSSRTGTQQSYGYTF. The CDR3 bases are TGCGCCAGCAGTTCCCGGACCGGGACACAACAATCATATGGCTACACCTTC.

This clonotype was seen at least ten times. The chain is built from TRBV3-1 and TRBJ2-5, with D unclear. V lost 0 bases and J 1 base, leaving 12 bases between the germline ends. The CDR3 runs 16 residues. The germline V gene encodes CDR1 LGHDT and CDR2 YNNKEL (reference sequence). The CDR3 nucleotides read TGTGCCAGCAGCCAAGAGGGCCGGACCAGCCAAGAGACCCAGTACTTC. Translation gives CASSQEGRTSQETQYF.

In this sample, this clonotype turned up many times. The CDR3 sequence: CASSIGLYNEQFF. The CDR3, as DNA: TGTGCCAGTTCAATCGGACTCTACAATGAGCAGTTCTTC. The J gene is TRBJ2-1, the V gene TRBV19, with D perhaps TRBD2 (5 bases). Germline loops: CDR1 LNHDA, CDR2 SQIVND (reference sequence). V lost 8 bases, J lost 3 bases, and 11 bases lay in between. The CDR3 is 13 residues long.

In its sample, this clonotype was seen many times. V and J are TRBV7-9 and TRBJ1-1; tentatively, D is TRBD1 (5 bases). Trimming removed 1 base from V and 1 base from J, with 10 bases in between. Per germline, CDR1 SEHNR and CDR2 FQNEAQ (reference sequence). The CDR3 runs to 15 residues. The CDR3 spells CASSLGGRQNTEAFF. For the CDR3, the DNA is TGTGCCAGCAGCTTAGGGGGGAGACAGAACACTGAAGCTTTCTTT.

This clonotype appeared a few times. This CDR3 reads CASSFRPTDTQYF. In DNA form, the CDR3 reads TGTGCCAGCAGCTTCCGACCCACAGATACGCAGTATTTT. This rearrangement joins TRBV7-7 to TRBJ2-3; D uncertain. This CDR3 has 13 residues. CDR1 is SSHAT and CDR2 is FNYEAQ in the germline V gene (reference sequence). V lost 3 bases, J lost 2 bases, and 6 bases lay in between.

This clonotype came up a few times. The CDR3, as DNA: TGTGCCAGCAGCTATAATATTCAAGGGACCGAGTCCTACAATGAGCAGTTCTTC. Translated, it gives CASSYNIQGTESYNEQFF. V and J are TRBV7-9 and TRBJ2-1, with D perhaps TRBD1 or TRBD2 (5 bases each). V was cut by 4 bases and J by 1 base, with 20 bases left in between. Per the germline V gene, CDR1 is SEHNR and CDR2 is FQNEAQ (reference sequence). This CDR3 has 18 residues.

This clonotype was seen more than once but under ten times. The chain links TRBV10-3 to TRBJ2-7, with D unresolved. V was pared by 6 bases and J by 12 bases, with 15 bases between. This CDR3 is built from 11 residues. Germline V gene lookup returns CDR1 ENHRY and CDR2 SYGVKD. The CDR3 sequence: CAIRGPFGGYF. The CDR3 DNA follows: TGTGCCATCAGGGGTCCTTTTGGCGGGTACTTC.